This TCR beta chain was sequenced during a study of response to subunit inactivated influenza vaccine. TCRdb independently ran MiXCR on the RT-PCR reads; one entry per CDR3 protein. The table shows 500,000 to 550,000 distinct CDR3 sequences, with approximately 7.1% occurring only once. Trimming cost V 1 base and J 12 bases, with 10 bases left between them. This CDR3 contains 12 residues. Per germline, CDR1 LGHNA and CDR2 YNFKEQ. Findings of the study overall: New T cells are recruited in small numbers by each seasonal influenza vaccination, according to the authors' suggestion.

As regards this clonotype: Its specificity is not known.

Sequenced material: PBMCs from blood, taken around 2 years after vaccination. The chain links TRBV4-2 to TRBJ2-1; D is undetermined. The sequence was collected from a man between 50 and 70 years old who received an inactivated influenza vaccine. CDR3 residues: CASSQVPDRQFF. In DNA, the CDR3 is TGTGCCAGCAGCCAAGTCCCTGACCGGCAGTTCTTC.